These 30 T cell receptor beta chains were sequenced from one sample in a study of post-analysis software for immune sequencing data (dated by TCRdb to about 2015). The investigation overall reported the following: Patients showed significantly higher frequencies than controls for a few TRBV segments, among them TRBV5-6, TRBV5-1 and TRBV20-1.

The library was built by means of PCR. Sequenced using an Illumina HiSeq 2500. Unique molecular identifiers were incorporated into TCR beta cDNA libraries to reduce PCR and sequencing biases. TCRdb trimmed public reads at Q25 via fastp, called clones via MiXCR and kept in-frame beta chains. Rows matching on CDR3 protein sequence are summarized as one entry with the most common DNA and genes. For this sample there are 700,000 to 900,000 distinct CDR3 sequences; about half appear just once. The top ten clones comprise 4.9% of the sample. These receptors are not linked to any known antigen. Input material: blood. These receptors were obtained from a girl between 10 and 17 years old with multiple sclerosis.

J is TRBJ2-5 and V is TRBV5-6; D not resolved. The V end lost 3 bases, the J end lost 11 bases, and 14 bases lay between the germline ends. This CDR3 has 12 amino acids. Germline CDR1 is SGHDT and CDR2 is YYEEEE. The CDR3 DNA reads as TGTGCCAGCAGCTATAGGGTAAATGAGCAGTACTTC. This translates into CASSYRVNEQYF. The whole variable domain, remainder taken from reference TRBV5-6 and TRBJ2-5, is DAGVTQSPTHLIKTRGQQVTLRCSPKSGHDTVSWYQQALGQGPQFIFQYYEEEERQRGNFPDRFSGHQFPNYSSELNVNALLLGDSALYLCASSYRVNEQYFGPGTRLLVL.

This clonotype came up a few times. The rearrangement uses TRBV7-2 and TRBJ2-5; 13 bases agree with TRBD2. The V segment lost 5 bases and the J segment 6 bases; nucleotides outside the gene matches: 12. Per germline, CDR1 SGHTA and CDR2 FQGNSA. CDR3 size: 17 residues. The CDR3 DNA reads as TGTGCCAGCAGCCGACCGACTAGCGGGAGGAGCTTGCAGACCCAGTACTTC. This gives the protein CASSRPTSGRSLQTQYF.

J is TRBJ2-7 and V is TRBV20-1; the D gene is possibly TRBD2 (7 bases). CDR1 and CDR2 from the germline V gene are DFQATT and SNEGSKA (reference sequence). The germline V and J ends were trimmed by 2 bases and 0 bases, with 17 bases remaining between them. This CDR3 region has 16 residues. The CDR3 loop is CSARWQGGGPSYEQYF. CDR3 nucleotide sequence: TGCAGTGCTAGATGGCAAGGGGGAGGGCCCTCCTACGAGCAGTACTTC.

This chain joins TRBV14 and TRBJ2-7; TRBD2 aligns across 8 bases. The CDR3 consists of 16 residues. Germline CDR1 SGHDN, CDR2 FVKESK. Unmatched junction bases numbered 16, after V lost 5 bases and J lost 7 bases. This CDR3 is CASSEFTGTRVREQYF. As DNA, the CDR3 is TGTGCCAGCAGCGAATTCACCGGGACTAGGGTGAGGGAGCAGTACTTC.

The chain recombines TRBV7-9 with TRBJ2-3; D is possibly TRBD2 (5 bases). The CDR3 is 15 residues long. V was trimmed by 2 bases and J by 0 bases, leaving 9 bases between them. Looked up from germline, CDR1 is SEHNR and CDR2 is FQNEAQ (reference sequence). For the CDR3, the DNA is TGTGCCAGCAGCTTAAGCGGACCTAGCACAGATACGCAGTATTTT. It specifies CASSLSGPSTDTQYF.

The CDR3 DNA is TGTGCCAGTAGTAAATCCCGGGACCCCACAGATACGCAGTATTTT. This sequence encodes CASSKSRDPTDTQYF. The chain employs TRBV19 and TRBJ2-3; D may be TRBD1 or TRBD2 (5 bases each). Germline loops: CDR1 LNHDA, CDR2 SQIVND (reference sequence). The V and J ends lost 4 bases and 2 bases respectively, with 13 bases between them. CDR3 length equals 15 residues.

This clonotype was found a few times. V and J are TRBV5-6 and TRBJ2-7, with TRBD2 matching 11 bases. V lost 2 bases to trimming and J lost 7 bases; unmatched junction nucleotides: 5. The CDR3 has 14 amino acids. CDR1 SGHDT and CDR2 YYEEEE come from the germline V gene. CDR3 DNA: TGTGCCAGCAGCTTTAGCGGGAGGGACAATGAGCAGTACTTC. Translated, it gives CASSFSGRDNEQYF.

This clonotype has just one count. V is TRBV20-1 and J is TRBJ2-5, with 8 bases matching TRBD1. The CDR3 is 14 residues long. CDR1 is DFQATT, CDR2 SNEGSKA, per germline (reference sequence). Losses at the gene ends were 0 bases for V and 4 bases for J; bases not matched to a gene: 4. CDR3 amino acids: CSARDHDRGETQYF. For the CDR3, the DNA is TGCAGTGCTAGAGATCACGACAGGGGAGAGACCCAGTACTTC.

This clonotype appeared a few times. The chain couples TRBV5-1 to TRBJ2-1, with D possibly being TRBD2 (5 bases). The CDR3 has 15 amino acids. Deletions cut 4 bases from V and 9 bases from J, with 20 bases between. The germline CDR1 and CDR2 sequences are SGHRS and YFSETQ. The CDR3 loop is CASSEEAISSGEQFF. CDR3 bases: TGCGCCAGCAGCGAGGAGGCCATATCATCGGGTGAGCAGTTCTTC. Based on the CDR3 plus reference TRBV5-1 and TRBJ2-1, the full variable domain is KAGVTQTPRYLIKTRGQQVTLSCSPISGHRSVSWYQQTPGQGLQFLFEYFSETQRNKGNFPGRFSGRQFSNSRSEMNVSTLELGDSALYLCASSEEAISSGEQFFGPGTRLTVL.

This chain links TRBV5-5 with TRBJ2-3, with D possibly TRBD1 on 6 matching bases. The CDR3 contains 15 residues. Per germline, CDR1 SGHKS and CDR2 YYEKEE (reference sequence). With 4 bases removed from V and 6 bases from J, the gap between germline ends came to 18 bases. The CDR3 coding sequence is TGTGCCAGCAGCATACTTAGACAGGTCACGGATACGCAGTATTTT. Its translation is CASSILRQVTDTQYF.

J is TRBJ1-1 and V is TRBV12-3 or TRBV12-4; no clear D gene. V lost 3 bases, J lost 5 bases, and 10 bases lay in between. There are 13 residues in the CDR3. In DNA, the CDR3 is TGTGCCAGCAGTTTGGCACAGAGGACTGAAGCTTTCTTT. Amino acid sequence: CASSLAQRTEAFF.

This chain connects TRBV4-3 to TRBJ2-7; D unclear. The CDR3 is 15 amino acids. CDR1 and CDR2 from the germline V gene are LGHNA and YSLEER. The germline V and J ends were trimmed by 0 bases and 4 bases, with 13 bases remaining between them. The CDR3 sequence: CASSQDRSSRYEQYF. CDR3 nucleotides: TGCGCCAGCAGCCAAGATCGGTCTAGTCGGTACGAGCAGTACTTC.

This rearrangement joins TRBV4-2 to TRBJ2-1; TRBD2 agrees at 11 bases. This CDR3 contains 15 residues. From germline, CDR1 is LGHNA and CDR2 YNFKEQ. V lost 9 bases, J lost 6 bases, and 10 bases stayed unmatched. Here the CDR3 reads CARRTLAGDSNEQFF. Here the CDR3 DNA reads TGTGCCAGACGAACACTAGCGGGAGACTCCAATGAGCAGTTCTTC.

V is TRBV6-4 and J is TRBJ1-1; TRBD1 matches 8 bases. Germline V gene data show CDR1 as MRHNA and CDR2 as SNTAGT. This CDR3 has 18 residues. The junction had 14 bases not matched to a gene; V was cut back by 4 bases and J by 1 base. Here the CDR3 reads CASSGPPRRQGRNTEAFF. The CDR3 bases are TGTGCCAGCAGTGGCCCTCCACGACGACAGGGGAGGAACACTGAAGCTTTCTTT.

The V gene is TRBV6-1, the J gene TRBJ2-3; 14 bases agree with TRBD2. Germline CDR1 reads MNHNS; CDR2 reads SASEGT. Losses at the gene ends were 6 bases for V and 6 bases for J; bases not matched to a gene: 20. The CDR3 is 20 amino acids. The DNA for the CDR3 is TGTGCCAGCAGACCAGCACGCCTGGCGGGACTAGCGGGAGCTAGGGATACGCAGTATTTT. Translating gives CASRPARLAGLAGARDTQYF.

V usage is TRBV18 and J usage is TRBJ2-3; the D is unclear. Trimming pared 4 bases from V and 2 bases from J, leaving 13 bases between. The CDR3 covers 15 residues. CDR1 is KGHSH, CDR2 LQKENI, per germline. CDR3 sequence reads: CASSREPSDTDTQYF. The CDR3 DNA reads TGTGCCAGCTCACGGGAACCCAGCGACACAGATACGCAGTATTTT. Based on the CDR3 plus reference TRBV18 and TRBJ2-3, the full variable domain is NAGVMQNPRHLVRRRGQEARLRCSPMKGHSHVYWYRQLPEEGLKFMVYLQKENIIDESGMPKERFSAEFPKEGPSILRIQQVVRGDSAAYFCASSREPSDTDTQYFGPGTRLTVL.

J is TRBJ2-3 and V is TRBV2; 9 nucleotides line up with TRBD2. With 6 bases clipped from V and 0 bases from J, the junction kept 7 bases outside the gene matches. Germline loops: CDR1 SNHLY, CDR2 FYNNEI. The CDR3 is 16 residues long. In nucleotides, the CDR3 is TGTGCCAGCAGCCGACTAGCGGATGATAGCACAGATACGCAGTATTTT. It encodes CASSRLADDSTDTQYF.

This clonotype was counted a few times. The CDR3: CASSRSGSETQYF. The CDR3 nucleotides read TGTGCCAGCAGCCGAAGCGGGAGTGAGACCCAGTACTTC. The chain has TRBV7-3 and TRBJ2-5; 8 bases map to TRBD2. CDR3 length: 13 residues. Germline V gene lookup returns CDR1 SGHTA and CDR2 FQGTGA. The V and J ends lost 5 bases and 5 bases, in that order; junction bases with no gene match: 4.

The chain joins TRBV29-1 to TRBJ2-3; possible D gene TRBD2, 5 bases. Per the germline V gene, CDR1 is SQVTM and CDR2 is ANQGSEA. V was pared by 7 bases and J by 1 base, with 18 bases between. The CDR3 has 15 residues. The CDR3 DNA follows: TGCAGCGCTGGGAGCATAGCCGGGGGCACAGATACGCAGTATTTT. It translates to CSAGSIAGGTDTQYF.

The chain recombines TRBV20-1 with TRBJ1-5; 9 bases fit TRBD1. The J segment lost 6 bases and the V segment lost 3 bases, leaving 3 bases of the junction unmatched. Looked up from germline, CDR1 is DFQATT and CDR2 is SNEGSKA (reference sequence). CDR3 length: 13 residues. This chain's CDR3 is CSARGTGSQPQHF. The CDR3 DNA sequence: TGCAGTGCTAGGGGGACAGGGAGTCAGCCCCAGCATTTT.

This clonotype has a handful of counts. This CDR3 reads CASSQEGVSETQYF. CDR3 coding DNA: TGTGCCAGCAGCCAAGAGGGCGTTTCGGAGACCCAGTACTTC. The rearrangement links TRBV3-1 to TRBJ2-5, with D unclear. This CDR3 contains 14 residues. Per the germline V gene, CDR1 is LGHDT and CDR2 is YNNKEL (reference sequence). The V end lost 0 bases, the J end lost 5 bases, and 10 bases lay between the germline ends.

This chain connects TRBV20-1 to TRBJ2-1; TRBD2 agrees at 10 bases. The V and J ends lost 0 bases and 4 bases, in that order; junction bases with no gene match: 6. The V gene's germline CDR1 is DFQATT and CDR2 SNEGSKA (reference sequence). CDR3 size: 16 residues. The CDR3 is CSARDLLLAGYNEQFF. The DNA for the CDR3 is TGCAGTGCTAGAGATTTATTACTAGCGGGGTACAATGAGCAGTTCTTC.

This chain uses TRBV27 with TRBJ1-5; D is ambiguous. The ends were cut back, 8 bases at V and 3 bases at J, with 11 bases in the middle. This CDR3 contains 13 residues. The V gene's germline CDR1 is MNHEY and CDR2 SMNVEV (reference sequence). The CDR3 spells CASGGRTNQPQHF. In DNA, the CDR3 is TGTGCCAGCGGAGGGCGAACCAATCAGCCCCAGCATTTT.

This clonotype was picked up a small number of times. V is TRBV7-9 and J is TRBJ2-3; D uncertain. Germline CDR1 SEHNR, CDR2 FQNEAQ (reference sequence). The length of the CDR3 is 13 residues. Trimming removed 5 bases from V and 4 bases from J, with 10 bases in between. CDR3 in DNA: TGTGCCAGCAGCCTGCTCTTTCCAGATACGCAGTATTTT. It is translated as CASSLLFPDTQYF.

The chain carries TRBV5-1 and TRBJ2-5, with 9 bases identical to TRBD2. CDR1 and CDR2 (germline): SGHRS, YFSETQ. CDR3 size: 15 residues. The trim removed 4 bases at V and 5 bases at J, leaving 9 bases unmatched. The CDR3 DNA is TGCGCCAGCAGCCCAGCGGGAGGCGTGGGGGAGACCCAGTACTTC. Its protein product is CASSPAGGVGETQYF.

This clonotype was detected only a few times. This sequence joins TRBV6-5 and TRBJ2-1; TRBD1 or TRBD2 may be the D gene (5 bases each). The germline V and J ends were trimmed by 2 bases and 7 bases, with 9 bases remaining between them. CDR1 and CDR2 from the germline V gene are MNHEY and SVGAGI. The CDR3 covers 13 residues. CDR3: CASSYLGPNEQFF. The CDR3 DNA follows: TGTGCCAGCAGTTACCTGGGACCAAATGAGCAGTTCTTC.

As regards this clonotype: One junction end disagrees with the germline gene, perhaps due to a read error. The CDR3 DNA is TGTGCCGGCAGCCTGCTAGCGGGAGGAACAGATACGCAGTATTTT. It codes for CAGSLLAGGTDTQYF. This rearrangement joins TRBV7-3 to TRBJ2-3, with TRBD2 matching 11 bases. The CDR3 extends over 15 amino acids. Germline CDR1 SGHTA, CDR2 FQGTGA.

The chain has TRBV30 and TRBJ2-7; 9 positions agree with TRBD2. Germline loops: CDR1 GTSNPN, CDR2 SVGIG (reference sequence). The V and J ends lost 3 bases and 9 bases, in that order; junction bases with no gene match: 9. This CDR3 region has 13 residues. The CDR3 loop reads CAWRRGGTDGQYF. For the CDR3, the DNA is TGTGCCTGGAGGCGGGGGGGCACGGACGGGCAGTACTTC.

V gene TRBV11-2 combines with J gene TRBJ2-7; 8 nucleotides line up with TRBD2. The CDR3 is 16 amino acids. J gave up 3 bases and V 0 bases, and 7 bases lay outside the gene matches. Germline-derived CDR1 and CDR2 are SGHAT and FQNNGV. The CDR3 DNA follows: TGTGCCAGCAGCTTAGAACCCGTTCTAGCGGGCTACGAGCAGTACTTC. Its protein product is CASSLEPVLAGYEQYF.

This clonotype has a single count. The chain uses TRBV29-1 and TRBJ2-7; maybe TRBD2 (7 bases). Looked up from germline, CDR1 is SQVTM and CDR2 is ANQGSEA. The CDR3 sequence is 14 residues long. V was trimmed by 3 bases and J by 4 bases, leaving 16 bases between them. The CDR3 DNA reads TGCAGCGTTGAGGGGGGGGGCATGGAGTACGAGCAGTACTTC. Translated, it gives CSVEGGGMEYEQYF.